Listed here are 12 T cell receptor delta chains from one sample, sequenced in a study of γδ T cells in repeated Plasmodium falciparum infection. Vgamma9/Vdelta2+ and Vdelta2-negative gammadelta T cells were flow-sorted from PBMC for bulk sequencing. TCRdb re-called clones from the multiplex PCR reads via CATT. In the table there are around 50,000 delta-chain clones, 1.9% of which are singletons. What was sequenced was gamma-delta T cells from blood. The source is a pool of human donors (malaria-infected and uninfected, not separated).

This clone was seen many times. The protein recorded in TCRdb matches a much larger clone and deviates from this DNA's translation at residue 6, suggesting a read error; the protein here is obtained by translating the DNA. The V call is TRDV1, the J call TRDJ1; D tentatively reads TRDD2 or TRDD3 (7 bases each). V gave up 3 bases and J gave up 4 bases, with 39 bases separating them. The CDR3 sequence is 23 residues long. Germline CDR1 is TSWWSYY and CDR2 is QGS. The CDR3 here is CALGDPLQFSYVRGIVTYDKLIF. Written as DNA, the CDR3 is TGTGCTCTTGGGGACCCCTTACAGTTTTCCTACGTCCGGGGGATCGTAACTTACGATAAACTCATCTTT.

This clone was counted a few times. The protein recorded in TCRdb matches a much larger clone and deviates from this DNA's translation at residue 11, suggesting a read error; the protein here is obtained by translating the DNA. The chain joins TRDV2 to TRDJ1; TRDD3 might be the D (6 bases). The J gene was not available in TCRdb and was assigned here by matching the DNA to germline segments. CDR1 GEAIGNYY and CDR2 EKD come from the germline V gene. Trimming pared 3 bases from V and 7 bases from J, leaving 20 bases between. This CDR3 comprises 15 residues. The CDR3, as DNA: TGTGCCTGTGACGTGGTGGGGGGCCAAGGCGGTAAACTCATCTTT. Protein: CACDVVGGQGGKLIF.

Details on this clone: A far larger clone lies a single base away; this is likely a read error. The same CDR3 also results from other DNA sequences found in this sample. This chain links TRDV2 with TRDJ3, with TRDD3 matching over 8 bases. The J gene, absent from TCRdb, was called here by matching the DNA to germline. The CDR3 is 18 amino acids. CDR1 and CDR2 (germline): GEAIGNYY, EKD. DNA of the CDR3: TGTGCCTGTGACACCTGGGGGATTGGCTCCTGGGACACCCGGCAGATGTTTTTC. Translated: CACDTWGIGSWDTRQMFF.

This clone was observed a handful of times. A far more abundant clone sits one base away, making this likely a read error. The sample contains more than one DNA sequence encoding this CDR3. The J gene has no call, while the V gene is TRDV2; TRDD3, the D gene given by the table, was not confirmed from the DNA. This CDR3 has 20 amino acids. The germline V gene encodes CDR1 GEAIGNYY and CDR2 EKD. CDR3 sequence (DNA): TGTGCCTGTGACACCGTTGGTGGGGGATACGGGGAACCGTACACCGATAAACTTATCTTT. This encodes CACDTVGGGYGEPYTDKLIF.

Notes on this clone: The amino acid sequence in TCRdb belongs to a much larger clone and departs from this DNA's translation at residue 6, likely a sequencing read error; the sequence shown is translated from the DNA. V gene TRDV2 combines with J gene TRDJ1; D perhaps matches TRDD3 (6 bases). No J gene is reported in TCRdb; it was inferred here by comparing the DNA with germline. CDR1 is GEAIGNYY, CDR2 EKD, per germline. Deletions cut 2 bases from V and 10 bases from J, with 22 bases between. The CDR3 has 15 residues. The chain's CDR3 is CACDNTGGEEKRLIF. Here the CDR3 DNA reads TGTGCCTGTGACAACACGGGGGGGGAGGAGAAGAGACTCATCTTT.

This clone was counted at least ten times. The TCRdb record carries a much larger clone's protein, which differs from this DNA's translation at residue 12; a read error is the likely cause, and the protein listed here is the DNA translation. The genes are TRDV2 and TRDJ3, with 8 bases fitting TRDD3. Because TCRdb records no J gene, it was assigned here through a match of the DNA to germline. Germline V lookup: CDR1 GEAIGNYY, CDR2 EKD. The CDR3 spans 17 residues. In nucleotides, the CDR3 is TGTGCCTGTGACAAAACTGGGGGCTCCTGGGACGCCCGACAGATGTTTTTC. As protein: CACDKTGGSWDARQMFF.

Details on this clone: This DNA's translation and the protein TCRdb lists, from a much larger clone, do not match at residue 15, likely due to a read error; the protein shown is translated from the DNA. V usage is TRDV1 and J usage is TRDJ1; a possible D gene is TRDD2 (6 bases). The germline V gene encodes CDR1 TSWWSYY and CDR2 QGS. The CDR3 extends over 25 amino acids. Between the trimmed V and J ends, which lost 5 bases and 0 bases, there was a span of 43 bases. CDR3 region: CALGRRRPFLMLVTRGPLYTDKLIF. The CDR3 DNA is TGTGCTCTTGGGCGTCGTAGGCCTTTCCTAATGTTGGTTACTAGGGGACCGCTGTACACCGATAAACTCATCTTT.

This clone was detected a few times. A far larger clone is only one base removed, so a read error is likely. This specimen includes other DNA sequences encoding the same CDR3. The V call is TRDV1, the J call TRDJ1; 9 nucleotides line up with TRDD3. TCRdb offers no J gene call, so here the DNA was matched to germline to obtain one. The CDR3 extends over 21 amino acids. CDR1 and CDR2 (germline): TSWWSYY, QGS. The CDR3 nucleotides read TGTGCCCTTGGGGAACTTCCCTTCAGGTACTGGGGGACCTCGTACACCGATAAACTCATCTTT. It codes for CALGELPFRYWGTSYTDKLIF.

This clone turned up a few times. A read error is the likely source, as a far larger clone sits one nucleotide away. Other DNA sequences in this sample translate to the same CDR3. DNA of the CDR3: TGTGCTCTTGGGGACTTTCCTTTCCTACCTTGGGGATACACCCCTTACACCGATAAACTCATCTTT. As protein: CALGDFPFLPWGYTPYTDKLIF. The chain recombines TRDV1 with TRDJ1; weak D call: TRDD3 (8 bases). The length of the CDR3 is 22 residues. V lost 3 bases, J lost 0 bases, and 32 bases lay in between. Germline V lookup: CDR1 TSWWSYY, CDR2 QGS.

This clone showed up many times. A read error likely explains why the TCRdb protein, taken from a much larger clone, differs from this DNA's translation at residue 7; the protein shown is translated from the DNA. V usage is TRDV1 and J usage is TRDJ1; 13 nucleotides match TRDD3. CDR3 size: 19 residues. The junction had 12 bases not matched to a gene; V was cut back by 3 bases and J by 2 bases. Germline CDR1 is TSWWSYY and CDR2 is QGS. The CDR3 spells CALGEALSLLGDTTDKLIF. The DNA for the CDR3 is TGTGCTCTTGGGGAGGCCCTCTCGCTACTGGGGGATACGACCGATAAACTCATCTTT.

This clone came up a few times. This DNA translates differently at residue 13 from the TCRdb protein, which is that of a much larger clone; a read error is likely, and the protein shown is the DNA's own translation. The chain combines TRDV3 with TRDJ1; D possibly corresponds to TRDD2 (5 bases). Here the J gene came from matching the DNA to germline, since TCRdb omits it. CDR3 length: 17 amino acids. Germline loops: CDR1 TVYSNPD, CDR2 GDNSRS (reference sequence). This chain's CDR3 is CASTSSRLHTHTNKLIF. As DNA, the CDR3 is TGTGCCTCTACTTCTTCCCGGCTTCACACCCACACCAATAAACTCATCTTT.

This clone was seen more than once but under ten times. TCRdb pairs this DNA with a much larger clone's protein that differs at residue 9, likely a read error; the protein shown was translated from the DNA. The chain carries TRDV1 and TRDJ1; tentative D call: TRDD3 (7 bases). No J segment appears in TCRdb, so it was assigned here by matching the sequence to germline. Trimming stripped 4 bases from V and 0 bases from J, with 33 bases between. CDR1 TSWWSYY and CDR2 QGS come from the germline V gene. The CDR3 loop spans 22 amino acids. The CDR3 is CALGGPAFQRNWGWRYTDKLIF. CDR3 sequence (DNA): TGTGCTCTTGGGGGTCCCGCCTTCCAACGAAACTGGGGATGGAGGTACACCGATAAACTCATCTTT.